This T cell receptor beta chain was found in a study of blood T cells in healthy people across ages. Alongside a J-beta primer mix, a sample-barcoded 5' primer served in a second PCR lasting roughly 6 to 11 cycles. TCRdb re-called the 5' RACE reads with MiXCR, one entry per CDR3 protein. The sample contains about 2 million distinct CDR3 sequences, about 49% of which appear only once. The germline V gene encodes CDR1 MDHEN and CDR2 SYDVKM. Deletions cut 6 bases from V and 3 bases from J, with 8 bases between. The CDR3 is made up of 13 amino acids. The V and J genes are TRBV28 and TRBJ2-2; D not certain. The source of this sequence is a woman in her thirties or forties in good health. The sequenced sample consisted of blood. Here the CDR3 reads CASRTVHTGELFF. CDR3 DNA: TGTGCCAGCAGAACAGTTCACACCGGGGAGCTGTTTTTT.